In this sample, the clone carrying this T cell receptor beta chain turned up a few times. Its antigen is currently unknown. This may be a read error, as it is one base from a much larger clone. Per germline, CDR1 SGHDT and CDR2 YYEEEE. The CDR3 sequence is 15 residues long. Produced via immunoSEQ multiplex PCR; TCRdb's table is partial and in-frame only. Observed are about 24,000 clones, no singletons, with the top ten taking under 7.5%. The source of the sample is a study of T cells after posttransplantation cyclophosphamide. Findings and caveats of the study: TRB clonality was highly associated with recipient CMV seropositivity and reactivation. Tissue-infiltrating T cells from skin or gut overlapped little with blood T cells. Later post-transplant blood repertoires were often dominated by donor CD8+ memory clones.

The TCR sequence derives from a woman aged 60-75 years in good health, CMV-negative, and a related stem cell transplant donor. The J gene is TRBJ1-3, the V gene TRBV5-6, with D possibly matching TRBD1 (5 bases). Sequenced material: PBMCs. CDR3 residues: CASGLLGPSGNTIYF. CDR3 DNA: TGTGCCAGCGGCTTGTTGGGGCCCTCTGGAAACACCATATATTTT.